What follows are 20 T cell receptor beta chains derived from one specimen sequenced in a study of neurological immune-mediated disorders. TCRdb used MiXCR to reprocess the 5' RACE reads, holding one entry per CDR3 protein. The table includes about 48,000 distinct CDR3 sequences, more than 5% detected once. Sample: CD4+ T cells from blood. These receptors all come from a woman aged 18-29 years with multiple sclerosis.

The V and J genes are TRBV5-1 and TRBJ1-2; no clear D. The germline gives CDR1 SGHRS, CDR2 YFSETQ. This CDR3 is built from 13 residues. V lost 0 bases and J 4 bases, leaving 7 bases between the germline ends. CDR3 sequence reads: CASSLVEGYGYTF. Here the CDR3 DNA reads TGCGCCAGCAGCTTGGTGGAAGGCTATGGCTACACCTTC.

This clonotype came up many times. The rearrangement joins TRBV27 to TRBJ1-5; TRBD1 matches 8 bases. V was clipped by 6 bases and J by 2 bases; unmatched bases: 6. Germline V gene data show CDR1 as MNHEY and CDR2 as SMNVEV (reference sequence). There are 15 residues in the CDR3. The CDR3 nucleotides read TGTGCCAGCAGAGGACAGGGTAGGGGCAATCAGCCCCAGCATTTT. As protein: CASRGQGRGNQPQHF.

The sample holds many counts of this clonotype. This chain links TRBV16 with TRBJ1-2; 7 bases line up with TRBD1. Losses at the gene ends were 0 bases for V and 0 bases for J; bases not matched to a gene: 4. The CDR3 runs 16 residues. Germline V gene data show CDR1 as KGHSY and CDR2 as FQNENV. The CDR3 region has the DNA TGTGCCAGCAGCCAATCGGTGACAGGGACTAACTATGGCTACACCTTC. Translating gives CASSQSVTGTNYGYTF.

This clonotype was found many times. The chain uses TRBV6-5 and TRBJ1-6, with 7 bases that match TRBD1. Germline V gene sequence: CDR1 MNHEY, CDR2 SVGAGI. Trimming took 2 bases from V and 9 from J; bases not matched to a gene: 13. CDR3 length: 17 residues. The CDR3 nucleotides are TGTGCCAGCAGTTACCGTCGACAGGGAATGTTCAGTTCACCCCTCCACTTT. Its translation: CASSYRRQGMFSSPLHF.

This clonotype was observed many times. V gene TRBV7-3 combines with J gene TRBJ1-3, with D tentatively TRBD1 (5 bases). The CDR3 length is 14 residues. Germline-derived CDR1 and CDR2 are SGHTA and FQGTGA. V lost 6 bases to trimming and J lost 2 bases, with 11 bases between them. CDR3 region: CASSQQGPGNTIYF. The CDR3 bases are TGTGCCAGCAGTCAGCAGGGTCCTGGAAACACCATATATTTT.

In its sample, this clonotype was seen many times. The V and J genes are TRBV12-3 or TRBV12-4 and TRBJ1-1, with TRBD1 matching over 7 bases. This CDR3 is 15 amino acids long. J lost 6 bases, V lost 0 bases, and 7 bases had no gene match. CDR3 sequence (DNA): TGTGCCAGCAGTTTAGCGGCCAGGGGGAGGCCTGAAGCTTTCTTT. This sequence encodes CASSLAARGRPEAFF.

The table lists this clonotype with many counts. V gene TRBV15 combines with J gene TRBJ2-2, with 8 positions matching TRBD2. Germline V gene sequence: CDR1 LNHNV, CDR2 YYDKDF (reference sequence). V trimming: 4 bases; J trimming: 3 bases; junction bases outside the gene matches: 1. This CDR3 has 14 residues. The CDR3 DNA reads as TGTGCCACCAGCACGGGAGGGGACACCGGGGAGCTGTTTTTT. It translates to CATSTGGDTGELFF.

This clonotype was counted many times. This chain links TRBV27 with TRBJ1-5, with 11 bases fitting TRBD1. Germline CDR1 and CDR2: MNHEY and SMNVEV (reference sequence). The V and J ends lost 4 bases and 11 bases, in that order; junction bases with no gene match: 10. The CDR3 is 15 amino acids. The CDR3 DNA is TGTGCCAGCAGTTCGAACGCGGGACAGGGGGTAGCCCAGCATTTT. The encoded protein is CASSSNAGQGVAQHF.

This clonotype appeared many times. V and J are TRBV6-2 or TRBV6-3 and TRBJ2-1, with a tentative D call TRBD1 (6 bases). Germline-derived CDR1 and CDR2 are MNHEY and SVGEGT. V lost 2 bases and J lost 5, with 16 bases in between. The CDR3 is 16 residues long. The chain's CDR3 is CASSYRTGTTDNEQFF. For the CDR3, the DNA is TGTGCCAGCAGTTACCGTACAGGGACCACCGACAATGAGCAGTTCTTC.

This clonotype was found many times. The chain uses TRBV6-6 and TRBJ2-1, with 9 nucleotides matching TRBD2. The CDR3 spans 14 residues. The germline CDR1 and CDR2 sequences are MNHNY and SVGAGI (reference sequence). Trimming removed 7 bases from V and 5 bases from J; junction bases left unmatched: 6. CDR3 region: CASTGRGGNNEQFF. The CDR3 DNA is TGTGCCAGCACAGGGCGGGGGGGTAACAATGAGCAGTTCTTC.

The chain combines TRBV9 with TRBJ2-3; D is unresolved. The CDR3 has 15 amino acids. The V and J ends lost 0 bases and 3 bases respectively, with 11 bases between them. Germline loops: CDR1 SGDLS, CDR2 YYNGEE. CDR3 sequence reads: CASSVGSSVTDTQYF. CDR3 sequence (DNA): TGTGCCAGCAGCGTAGGGTCCAGCGTAACAGATACGCAGTATTTT.

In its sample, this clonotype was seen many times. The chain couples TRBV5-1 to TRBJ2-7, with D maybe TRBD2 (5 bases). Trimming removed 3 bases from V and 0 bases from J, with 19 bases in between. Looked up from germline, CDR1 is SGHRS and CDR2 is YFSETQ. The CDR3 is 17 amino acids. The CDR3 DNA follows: TGCGCCAGCAGCTCCGAACCCGGGAAGTGGAGCTCCTACGAGCAGTACTTC. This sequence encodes CASSSEPGKWSSYEQYF.

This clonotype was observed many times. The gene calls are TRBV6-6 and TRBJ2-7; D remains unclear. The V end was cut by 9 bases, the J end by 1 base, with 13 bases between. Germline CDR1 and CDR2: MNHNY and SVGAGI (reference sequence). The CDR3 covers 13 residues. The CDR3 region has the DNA TGTGCCAGTAAGGACGGCCCGTCCTACGAGCAGTACTTC. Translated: CASKDGPSYEQYF.

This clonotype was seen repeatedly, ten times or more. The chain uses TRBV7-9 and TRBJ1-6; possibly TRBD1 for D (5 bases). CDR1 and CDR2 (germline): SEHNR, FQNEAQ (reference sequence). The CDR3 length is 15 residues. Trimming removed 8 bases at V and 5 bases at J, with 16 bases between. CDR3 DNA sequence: TGTGCCAGCGGAAGACCAGGGATGGATAATTCACCCCTCCACTTT. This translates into CASGRPGMDNSPLHF.

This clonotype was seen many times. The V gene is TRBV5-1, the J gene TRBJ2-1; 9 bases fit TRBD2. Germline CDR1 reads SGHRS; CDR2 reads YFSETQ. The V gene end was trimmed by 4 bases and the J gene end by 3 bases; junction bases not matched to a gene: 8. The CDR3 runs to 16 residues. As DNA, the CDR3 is TGCGCCAGCAGCCAAAATAGCGGGAGCCGCTACAATGAGCAGTTCTTC. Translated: CASSQNSGSRYNEQFF. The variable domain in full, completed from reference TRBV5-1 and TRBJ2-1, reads KAGVTQTPRYLIKTRGQQVTLSCSPISGHRSVSWYQQTPGQGLQFLFEYFSETQRNKGNFPGRFSGRQFSNSRSEMNVSTLELGDSALYLCASSQNSGSRYNEQFFGPGTRLTVL.

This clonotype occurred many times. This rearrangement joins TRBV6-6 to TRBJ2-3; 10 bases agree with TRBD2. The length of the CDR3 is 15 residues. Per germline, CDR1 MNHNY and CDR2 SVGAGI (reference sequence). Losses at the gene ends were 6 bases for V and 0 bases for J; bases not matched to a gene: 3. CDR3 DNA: TGTGCCAGCAGGCCGGGACTAGCGAGCACAGATACGCAGTATTTT. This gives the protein CASRPGLASTDTQYF.

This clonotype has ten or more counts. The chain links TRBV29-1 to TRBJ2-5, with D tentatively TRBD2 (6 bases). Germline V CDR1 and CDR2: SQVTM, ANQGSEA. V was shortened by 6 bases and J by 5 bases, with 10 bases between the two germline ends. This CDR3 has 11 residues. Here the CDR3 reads CSVGRGETQYF. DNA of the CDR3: TGCAGCGTCGGGAGAGGGGAGACCCAGTACTTC.

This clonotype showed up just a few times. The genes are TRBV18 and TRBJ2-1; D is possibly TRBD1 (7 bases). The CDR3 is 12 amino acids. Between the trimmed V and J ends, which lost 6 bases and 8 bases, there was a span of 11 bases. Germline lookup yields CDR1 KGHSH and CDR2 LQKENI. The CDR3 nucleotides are TGTGCCAGCTCCCAGGGGGGCGATGAGCAGTTCTTC. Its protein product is CASSQGGDEQFF.

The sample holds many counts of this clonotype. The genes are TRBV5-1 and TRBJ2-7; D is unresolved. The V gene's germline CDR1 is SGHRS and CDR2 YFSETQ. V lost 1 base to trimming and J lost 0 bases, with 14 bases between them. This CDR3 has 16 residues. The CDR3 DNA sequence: TGCGCCAGCAGCTTGCCCCCTGGGATTCCCTCCTACGAGCAGTACTTC. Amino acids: CASSLPPGIPSYEQYF.

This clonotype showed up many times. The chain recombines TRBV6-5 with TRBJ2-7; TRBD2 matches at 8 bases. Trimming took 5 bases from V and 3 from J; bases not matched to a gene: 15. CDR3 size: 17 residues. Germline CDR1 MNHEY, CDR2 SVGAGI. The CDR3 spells CASSTARTGGDHYEQYF. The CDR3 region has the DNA TGTGCCAGCAGTACAGCTCGAACGGGAGGGGATCACTACGAGCAGTACTTC.